This TCR beta chain was recorded in a study of control samples from healthy donors and cancer patients. The V end was cut by 2 bases, the J end by 4 bases, with 22 bases between. Germline V gene sequence: CDR1 SGHRS, CDR2 YFSETQ. The CDR3 totals 18 residues. Sequenced by immunoSEQ multiplex PCR; TCRdb stores in-frame clones only, minus some. The sample includes approximately 150,000 clones, more than 90% of them seen just once. The sequence derives from a woman aged 40 to 50 in good health. The sequenced sample consisted of blood. This rearrangement joins TRBV5-1 to TRBJ1-3; perhaps TRBD1 as D (5 bases). The CDR3 nucleotides read TGCGCCAGCAGCTTTGGGACCCTCGAAGGGGCCGGGGGAAACACCATATATTTT. It encodes CASSFGTLEGAGGNTIYF.